A selection of T cell receptor beta chains follows, all from one sample in a study of cytomegalovirus exposure and HLA in healthy donors. The data were produced by immunoSEQ multiplex PCR, yet TCRdb's version contains in-frame clones alone and is incomplete. Among about 110,000 clones listed, around 76% were seen once. Sequenced material: PBMCs. These receptor sequences come from a young man in good health and CMV-seropositive. CDR3s include the opening cysteine and the closing phenylalanine or tryptophan. Each record gives: D gene, CDR3 length, J gene, V gene, clone size, CDR3 DNA, CDR3 protein. The D gene is left open where the match is weak. Clone size, where shown, is once, few, many, or a class for clones that have expanded.

D gene: .
CDR3 length: 11
J gene: TRBJ2-1
V gene: TRBV28
clone size: few
CDR3 DNA: TGTGCCAGCACCCTCCTAGGTGAGCAGTTCTTC
CDR3 protein: CASTLLGEQFF

D gene: TRBD1
CDR3 length: 15
J gene: TRBJ2-7
V gene: TRBV7-8
clone size: .
CDR3 DNA: TGTGCCAGCAGCTCGGGACAGGGCTTCTCCTACGAGCAGTACTTC
CDR3 protein: CASSSGQGFSYEQYF

D gene: .
CDR3 length: 14
J gene: TRBJ1-1
V gene: TRBV4-1
clone size: .
CDR3 DNA: TGCGCCAGCAGCGGAGTAGGGGTACGGACTGAAGCTTTCTTT
CDR3 protein: CASSGVGVRTEAFF

D gene: .
CDR3 length: 16
J gene: TRBJ1-3
V gene: TRBV7-5
clone size: .
CDR3 DNA: TGTGCCAGAAGCCCCGTAAGACAGAGCTCTGGAAACACCATATATTTT
CDR3 protein: CARSPVRQSSGNTIYF

D gene: TRBD2
CDR3 length: 18
J gene: TRBJ2-3
V gene: TRBV6-1
clone size: .
CDR3 DNA: TGTGCCAGCAGTGATGGCCCTTCTAGCGGGGGGGCCACAGATACGCAGTATTTT
CDR3 protein: CASSDGPSSGGATDTQYF

D gene: TRBD1
CDR3 length: 16
J gene: TRBJ2-7
V gene: TRBV7-6
clone size: once
CDR3 DNA: TGTGCCAGCAGCTTCATGGGGACAGGGGTCTCCTACGAGCAGTACTTC
CDR3 protein: CASSFMGTGVSYEQYF

D gene: TRBD1
CDR3 length: 15
J gene: TRBJ2-2
V gene: TRBV27
clone size: .
CDR3 DNA: TGTGCCAGCAGTCACCGACAGGGAAACACCGGGGAGCTGTTTTTT
CDR3 protein: CASSHRQGNTGELFF

D gene: TRBD2
CDR3 length: 15
J gene: TRBJ2-1
V gene: TRBV9
clone size: once
CDR3 DNA: TGTGCCAGCAGCCCTCCGGAGCGGGGGGACAATGAGCAGTTCTTC
CDR3 protein: CASSPPERGDNEQFF

D gene: .
CDR3 length: 14
J gene: TRBJ2-5
V gene: TRBV5-1
clone size: .
CDR3 DNA: TGCGCCAGCAGCTACGGGACACCCGGGGAGACCCAGTACTTC
CDR3 protein: CASSYGTPGETQYF

D gene: .
CDR3 length: 15
J gene: TRBJ2-2
V gene: TRBV6-4
clone size: .
CDR3 DNA: TGTGCCGGCACAATAGGGGCGGACCAAACCGGGGAGCTGTTTTTT
CDR3 protein: CAGTIGADQTGELFF

D gene: TRBD1
CDR3 length: 18
J gene: TRBJ2-6
V gene: TRBV7-7
clone size: .
CDR3 DNA: TGTGCCAGAACGAGGGGGCGGCATAGACGGTCTGGGGCCAACGTCCTGACTTTC
CDR3 protein: CARTRGRHRRSGANVLTF

D gene: .
CDR3 length: 14
J gene: TRBJ1-5
V gene: TRBV6-6
clone size: .
CDR3 DNA: TGTGCCAGCAGTTACGGGGAGGGCAATCAGCCCCAGCATTTT
CDR3 protein: CASSYGEGNQPQHF

D gene: .
CDR3 length: 14
J gene: TRBJ1-4
V gene: TRBV4-1
clone size: .
CDR3 DNA: TGCGCCAGCAGCCCCGGGCGGGGGAATGAAAAACTGTTTTTT
CDR3 protein: CASSPGRGNEKLFF

D gene: TRBD1
CDR3 length: 14
J gene: TRBJ1-4
V gene: TRBV5-1
clone size: .
CDR3 DNA: TGCGCCAGCAGCGAACAGGGGTTTAATGAAAAACTGTTTTTT
CDR3 protein: CASSEQGFNEKLFF

D gene: .
CDR3 length: 14
J gene: TRBJ2-7
V gene: TRBV19
clone size: .
CDR3 DNA: TGTGCCAGTAGTATGAGTGACAGCTCCTACGAGCAGTACTTC
CDR3 protein: CASSMSDSSYEQYF

D gene: TRBD1
CDR3 length: 15
J gene: TRBJ2-7
V gene: TRBV27
clone size: .
CDR3 DNA: TGTGCCAGCAGTTTAAACCCGACAGGGTACTACGAGCAGTACTTC
CDR3 protein: CASSLNPTGYYEQYF

D gene: .
CDR3 length: 13
J gene: TRBJ1-1
V gene: TRBV6-5
clone size: .
CDR3 DNA: TGTGCCAGCAGTTCGACAGGCGACACTGAAGCTTTCTTT
CDR3 protein: CASSSTGDTEAFF

D gene: .
CDR3 length: 23
J gene: TRBJ1-3
V gene: TRBV6-1
clone size: .
CDR3 DNA: TGTGCCAGCAGTGAAGCGCTATTAACGGGGGTTGGTGTTTGGGGCCTCTCTGGAAACACCATATATTTT
CDR3 protein: CASSEALLTGVGVWGLSGNTIYF

D gene: .
CDR3 length: 15
J gene: TRBJ1-6
V gene: TRBV6-1
clone size: once
CDR3 DNA: TGTGCCAGCAGCGAATTCCCCCGGGGGAATTCACCCCTCCACTTT
CDR3 protein: CASSEFPRGNSPLHF

D gene: TRBD1
CDR3 length: 13
J gene: TRBJ1-2
V gene: TRBV28
clone size: once
CDR3 DNA: TGTGCCAGCAGCCCGGGGACAGATTATGGCTACACCTTC
CDR3 protein: CASSPGTDYGYTF

D gene: TRBD2
CDR3 length: 16
J gene: TRBJ2-7
V gene: TRBV7-2
clone size: .
CDR3 DNA: TGTGCCAGCAGCTTAGGACTAGCGGGGGACCTTTACGAGCAGTACTTC
CDR3 protein: CASSLGLAGDLYEQYF

D gene: TRBD1
CDR3 length: 14
J gene: TRBJ2-7
V gene: TRBV7-2
clone size: .
CDR3 DNA: TGTGCCAGCAGCTTCCCGACAGGGCCGAGAGGGCAGTACTTC
CDR3 protein: CASSFPTGPRGQYF

D gene: .
CDR3 length: 13
J gene: TRBJ2-1
V gene: TRBV7-9
clone size: .
CDR3 DNA: TGTGCCAGCAGCTTAGTAGTAGGGGATGAGCAGTTCTTC
CDR3 protein: CASSLVVGDEQFF